This record concerns one T cell receptor beta chain sequence. Its antigen is not identified. This entry belongs to a study of cytomegalovirus exposure and HLA in healthy donors. CDR3 length: 16 residues. Germline values: CDR1 SGHKS, CDR2 YYEKEE (reference sequence). Trimming removed 0 bases at V and 0 bases at J, with 10 bases between. Study-level points and caveats: Near-uniform donor sequencing depth was presumed by presence/absence analyses. Highly shared variants forming one cluster were likely a sequencing artifact.

Both 60 Vbeta primers and 13 Jbeta primers went into the PCR. The method was immunoSEQ multiplex PCR; TCRdb's version includes in-frame clones alone and lacks a portion of them. This sample has under 150,000 clones; roughly 78% occur once, and the top ten carry about 3.3%. The V gene is TRBV5-5, the J gene TRBJ1-5, with a possible D match to TRBD1 (6 bases). Material for sequencing was PBMCs. This receptor was identified in a woman aged 25-40 years in good health and CMV-seropositive. The CDR3 DNA reads as TGTGCCAGCAGCTTGGTTGCAGGGGATAGCAATCAGCCCCAGCATTTT. Translation gives CASSLVAGDSNQPQHF.